The present T cell receptor beta chain was sequenced within a study of blood T cell repertoires in COVID-19. Study background: Whether acute or convalescent, the COVID-19 samples came from the United States, Italy and Spain. PBMCs, B-cell-depleted T cells, or T cells provided the cDNA or gDNA that made up the material.

Trimming took 1 base from V and 4 from J; bases not matched to a gene: 2. Germline V gives CDR1 SGHVS, CDR2 FQNEAQ. The CDR3 runs to 15 residues. Sequenced by immunoSEQ multiplex PCR; TCRdb stores in-frame clones only, minus some. This sample has roughly 63,000 clones; 60% to 75% occur once, and the top ten carry 28%. This clone was found a few times. The sample taken for sequencing was peripheral blood. The rearrangement uses TRBV7-8 and TRBJ2-5; 11 nucleotides align to TRBD2. The receptor was derived from an elderly woman with acute or convalescent COVID-19. The CDR3 coding sequence is TGTGCCAGCAGCTTAGTTAGCGGGGGGGCAGAGACCCAGTACTTC. It yields the protein CASSLVSGGAETQYF.